The present TCR beta chain was sequenced within a study of blood T cell repertoires in COVID-19. Method: immunoSEQ multiplex PCR; TCRdb's copy keeps in-frame clones and lacks some. The sample records fewer than 450,000 clones, around nine tenths being singletons. Germline assignment: CDR1 SGDLS and CDR2 YYNGEE. The ends lost 7 bases at V and 5 bases at J; junction bases unmatched: 10. The length of the CDR3 is 15 residues. Source material: peripheral blood. The TCR originated in an older woman with COVID-19, enrolled during active disease. The V gene is TRBV9, the J gene TRBJ1-2; 11 bases align to TRBD1. For the CDR3, the DNA is TGTGCCAGCGGATTGCCGGGACAGGGGGGTTATGGCTACACCTTC. Amino acids: CASGLPGQGGYGYTF.